Below are 17 T cell receptor beta chains sequenced from a single sample in a study of vaccination and CD4 T cells after COVID-19. This sample's treatment: approximately 10-day PBMC culture with coronavirus spike peptide pools or control peptides (ViraFEST assay). For these TCRs, the target antigens are not known. Once obtained from cultured CD4+ T cells, the DNA was sequenced using the Oncomine TCR Beta short-read assay. TCRdb recomputed calls from the PCR reads with MiXCR, one row per CDR3 protein. The data hold around 20,000 distinct CDR3 sequences, with about 40% observed a single time. The sample was CD4+ T cells from blood, cultured in vitro, taken before SARS-CoV-2 vaccination. These receptors all stem from a human donor who received a COVID-19 vaccine.

The sample holds a few counts of this clonotype. J is TRBJ1-2 and V is TRBV20-1; D unresolved. Germline V gene data show CDR1 as DFQATT and CDR2 as SNEGSKA (reference sequence). Trimming removed 5 bases from V and 3 bases from J, with 10 bases in between. This CDR3 has 12 residues. The DNA for the CDR3 is TGCAGTGCTCTTAAGGCGGACTATGGCTACACCTTC. The encoded protein is CSALKADYGYTF.

The rearrangement joins TRBV2 to TRBJ2-7; D ambiguous. Germline CDR1 is SNHLY and CDR2 is FYNNEI. V lost 6 bases and J lost 5, with 11 bases in between. The length of the CDR3 is 12 residues. The CDR3 DNA reads TGTGCCAGCAGGGTTACGCAGAACGAGCAGTACTTC. Protein sequence: CASRVTQNEQYF. Looking up the rest from reference TRBV2 and TRBJ2-7 gives the full variable domain: EPEVTQTPSHQVTQMGQEVILRCVPISNHLYFYWYRQILGQKVEFLVSFYNNEISEKSEIFDDQFSVERPDGSNFTLKIRSTKLEDSAMYFCASRVTQNEQYFGPGTRLTVT.

V usage is TRBV11-2 and J usage is TRBJ2-2; the match to TRBD1 covers 7 bases. The CDR3 totals 16 residues. V trimming: 5 bases; J trimming: 5 bases; junction bases outside the gene matches: 11. Germline V gives CDR1 SGHAT, CDR2 FQNNGV. In nucleotides, the CDR3 is TGTGCCAGCAGCGCCCGACCCCCACAGGGGACCGGGGAGCTGTTTTTT. This gives the protein CASSARPPQGTGELFF. The variable domain in full, completed from reference TRBV11-2 and TRBJ2-2, reads EAGVAQSPRYKIIEKRQSVAFWCNPISGHATLYWYQQILGQGPKLLIQFQNNGVVDDSQLPKDRFSAERLKGVDSTLKIQPAKLEDSAVYLCASSARPPQGTGELFFGEGSRLTVL.

This chain joins TRBV29-1 and TRBJ2-5; possibly TRBD1 for D (6 bases). CDR1 is SQVTM and CDR2 is ANQGSEA in the germline V gene. V was trimmed by 4 bases and J by 2 bases, leaving 8 bases between them. The CDR3 is 12 amino acids. This chain's CDR3 is CSVGQGQETQYF. The CDR3 DNA reads as TGCAGCGTTGGTCAGGGGCAAGAGACCCAGTACTTC.

This clonotype was counted a single time. This chain connects TRBV19 to TRBJ2-4, with D hard to call. The V end was cut by 1 base, the J end by 0 bases, with 7 bases between. CDR3 size: 15 residues. The germline V gene has CDR1 LNHDA and CDR2 SQIVND (reference sequence). DNA for the CDR3: TGTGCCAGTAGTATAGCTGTTATAGCCAAAAACATTCAGTACTTC. Translated: CASSIAVIAKNIQYF. Supplemented by reference TRBV19 and TRBJ2-4, the full variable domain reads DGGITQSPKYLFRKEGQNVTLSCEQNLNHDAMYWYRQDPGQGLRLIYYSQIVNDFQKGDIAEGYSVSREKKESFPLTVTSAQKNPTAFYLCASSIAVIAKNIQYFGAGTRLSVL.

In its sample, this clonotype is large (0.1 to 1%). The chain combines TRBV10-1 with TRBJ1-1; no reliable D call. CDR1 is WNHNN, CDR2 SYGVQD, per germline (reference sequence). V gave up 4 bases and J gave up 1 base, with 7 bases separating them. The CDR3 totals 13 residues. The CDR3 loop is CASSVGKNTEAFF. CDR3 nucleotide sequence: TGCGCCAGCAGTGTTGGGAAGAACACTGAAGCTTTCTTT.

This clonotype turned up a few times. The rearrangement joins TRBV6-5 to TRBJ2-7; 11 bases are a match to TRBD1. Germline V gene lookup returns CDR1 MNHEY and CDR2 SVGAGI. This CDR3 region has 17 residues. V lost 0 bases, J lost 3 bases, and 7 bases stayed unmatched. CDR3 coding DNA: TGTGCCAGCAGTTACTCAGGGACAGGGGGTTTAGGCTACGAGCAGTACTTC. Its translation: CASSYSGTGGLGYEQYF.

This clonotype has just a few counts. V gene TRBV6-5 combines with J gene TRBJ2-3; D not certain. Germline loops: CDR1 MNHEY, CDR2 SVGAGI. This CDR3 comprises 17 residues. V was cut by 2 bases and J by 2 bases, with 17 bases left in between. The CDR3 loop is CASSYPVGRTDTDTQYF. The CDR3 region has the DNA TGTGCCAGCAGTTACCCGGTCGGCAGGACGGACACAGATACGCAGTATTTT.

J is TRBJ2-5 and V is TRBV20-1; maybe TRBD2 (6 bases). Trimming left V 5 bases short and J 3 bases short, with 16 bases between. Germline assignment: CDR1 DFQATT and CDR2 SNEGSKA (reference sequence). This CDR3 contains 14 residues. The CDR3 region has the DNA TGCAGTGCTCGGTCCCCGTGGGGGGAAGAGACCCAGTACTTC. Translation gives CSARSPWGEETQYF.

J is TRBJ2-7 and V is TRBV6-1; D is unclear. V was clipped by 7 bases and J by 0 bases, with 10 bases between them. CDR1 is MNHNS, CDR2 SASEGT, per germline. CDR3 length equals 13 residues. The CDR3 bases are TGTGCCAGCAAATCCTGGACCTCCTACGAGCAGTACTTC. Its protein product is CASKSWTSYEQYF.

The chain carries TRBV19 and TRBJ2-1; D may be TRBD1 (6 bases). CDR3 length: 14 residues. V was shortened by 4 bases and J by 4 bases, with 11 bases between the two germline ends. Germline V gene data show CDR1 as LNHDA and CDR2 as SQIVND (reference sequence). CDR3 in DNA: TGTGCCAGTAGTAGGGGGCCCCAATACAATGAGCAGTTCTTC. As protein: CASSRGPQYNEQFF.

This clonotype has only a few counts. V gene TRBV7-9 combines with J gene TRBJ1-2, with D possibly TRBD1 on 6 matching bases. The germline CDR1 and CDR2 sequences are SEHNR and FQNEAQ (reference sequence). The CDR3 spans 12 residues. Trimming stripped 3 bases from V and 7 bases from J, with 9 bases between. The CDR3 sequence: CASSFQGTGYTF. The CDR3 DNA reads as TGTGCCAGCAGCTTTCAGGGGACTGGCTACACCTTC.

This clonotype showed up just a few times. V usage is TRBV5-1 and J usage is TRBJ2-1; 12 positions agree with TRBD2. The V and J ends lost 1 base and 7 bases, in that order; junction bases with no gene match: 3. The CDR3 runs to 15 residues. The germline CDR1 and CDR2 sequences are SGHRS and YFSETQ. CDR3 sequence (DNA): TGCGCCAGCAGCTTGACTAGCGGGGGGAGGAATGAGCAGTTCTTC. Translation gives CASSLTSGGRNEQFF.

This clonotype was observed a handful of times. The gene calls are TRBV20-1 and TRBJ1-2; TRBD1 agrees at 7 bases. The V and J ends lost 7 bases and 8 bases, in that order; junction bases with no gene match: 13. The CDR3 extends over 13 amino acids. The germline gives CDR1 DFQATT, CDR2 SNEGSKA (reference sequence). The CDR3 bases are TGCAGTGGAAAAATTCCAGAACAGGGGGGCTACACCTTC. This gives the protein CSGKIPEQGGYTF.

This chain joins TRBV7-3 and TRBJ2-1; TRBD1 agrees at 7 bases. Trimming removed 4 bases from V and 1 base from J; junction bases left unmatched: 7. The CDR3 is 16 residues long. Germline CDR1 is SGHTA and CDR2 is FQGTGA. The CDR3 nucleotides read TGTGCCAGCAGCTCCCTTGACAGGGTTTCCTACAATGAGCAGTTCTTC. This sequence encodes CASSSLDRVSYNEQFF.

This clonotype has more than one count but fewer than ten. The chain carries TRBV30 and TRBJ1-2; D is ambiguous. The CDR3 extends over 14 amino acids. Germline V CDR1 and CDR2: GTSNPN, SVGIG (reference sequence). V lost 3 bases and J 0 bases, leaving 11 bases between the germline ends. This CDR3 is CAWRKRRTNYGYTF. The DNA for the CDR3 is TGTGCCTGGAGGAAAAGGCGAACTAACTATGGCTACACCTTC. Drawing the rest from reference TRBV30 and TRBJ1-2, the complete variable domain is SQTIHQWPATLVQPVGSPLSLECTVEGTSNPNLYWYRQAAGRGLQLLFYSVGIGQISSEVPQNLSASRPQDRQFILSSKKLLLSDSGFYLCAWRKRRTNYGYTFGSGTRLTVV.

This clonotype was picked up a small number of times. The chain carries TRBV19 and TRBJ1-2; D gene ambiguous. Per the germline V gene, CDR1 is LNHDA and CDR2 is SQIVND (reference sequence). This CDR3 comprises 14 residues. V was cut by 6 bases and J by 8 bases, with 19 bases left in between. The CDR3 bases are TGTGCCAGTAGCCCAAAGGTCCAGATCGGGGGCTACACCTTC. Encoded protein: CASSPKVQIGGYTF.